What follows describes a single T cell receptor (beta chain). Its antigen is not known. V lost 6 bases, J lost 6 bases, and 16 bases lay in between. CDR1 and CDR2 (germline): MNHNY, SVGAGI (reference sequence). The CDR3 length is 14 residues. These data belong to a study of cytomegalovirus exposure and HLA in healthy donors. General study findings and limits: Analysis was carried out at a later point, and it linked a missense DCLRE1C variant to TCR beta V- and J-gene trimming. The authors later found TCR association rates varying by HLA locus, with DRB1 most and HLA-C fewest.

Amplification used 60 Vbeta primers and 13 Jbeta primers. Produced via immunoSEQ multiplex PCR; TCRdb's table is partial and in-frame only. The repertoire includes roughly 200,000 clones, approximately 77% of them detected once, and around 3.6% sits in the top ten. Material for sequencing was PBMCs. V gene TRBV6-6 combines with J gene TRBJ2-3; tentatively, D is TRBD2 (7 bases). This TCR was recovered from a man aged 35-49 years in good health and CMV-seropositive. The CDR3 DNA reads TGTGCCAGCAGAGAGGGGGGGAAGGGTGATACGCAGTATTTT. Translating it yields CASREGGKGDTQYF.